This TCR beta chain was observed in a study of shared clonotypes between healthy human individuals. Overall study context: Used for every donor were three CD4 naive, three CD4 memory, two CD8 naive and one CD8 memory plate. Study-wide results and caveats: For sorted subsets, rarefaction showed incomplete sequencing despite large depth. The genetic and exposure-history diversity represented was limited by few donors. Compared with clonotypes that all four donors shared, non-shared clonotypes had lower generation probabilities.

Germline V CDR1 and CDR2: SEHNR, FQNEAQ (reference sequence). Trimming left V 2 bases short and J 3 bases short, with 10 bases between. This CDR3 has 15 residues. This clone was observed a single time. Its antigen is unknown. Naive CD8 isolation took CD45RO-negative cells positively selected for CCR7 and excluded terminally differentiated effector memory CD45RA+ cells. Measured with immunoSEQ multiplex PCR; TCRdb has only the in-frame clones, and not every one. The profile shows about 870,000 clones, 92% of them singletons. This chain connects TRBV7-9 to TRBJ2-2; D gene ambiguous. This TCR was recovered from a man aged 25-45 years in good health. The sample taken for sequencing was naive CD8+ T cells sorted from blood. The CDR3 DNA is TGTGCCAGCAGCTTATCCCTGGAGTACACCGGGGAGCTGTTTTTT. Its protein product is CASSLSLEYTGELFF.